This TCR beta chain was documented in a study of blood T cell repertoires in COVID-19. TCRdb's table, derived via immunoSEQ multiplex PCR, lists solely in-frame clones and lacks some. The sample has 150,000 to 200,000 clones, about 89% seen once. Trimming left V 2 bases short and J 8 bases short, with 13 bases between. In germline, CDR1 is SGHDT, CDR2 YYEEEE. CDR3 length: 13 residues. The chain joins TRBV5-6 to TRBJ1-2; no reliable D call. This TCR was sampled from a man aged 40-55 years with active or convalescent COVID-19. The sample taken for sequencing was peripheral blood. In DNA, the CDR3 is TGTGCCAGCAGCTTTAATTATGGAGGAGGCTACACCTTC. Residues: CASSFNYGGGYTF. The full variable domain, in which reference TRBV5-6 and TRBJ1-2 provide the parts outside the CDR3, is DAGVTQSPTHLIKTRGQQVTLRCSPKSGHDTVSWYQQALGQGPQFIFQYYEEEERQRGNFPDRFSGHQFPNYSSELNVNALLLGDSALYLCASSFNYGGGYTFGSGTRLTVV.